This TCR beta chain was identified during a study of control samples from healthy donors and cancer patients (dated by TCRdb to 2019 to 2021). Turning to this clone: Its target antigen remains unknown. Per-base qualities were not stored, and no clone one base away is much larger.

Library preparation was by the immunoSEQ multiplex PCR assay. Drawn from immuneACCESS, this table holds only the in-frame rearrangements with V and J called that TCRdb kept. Clones are partly lost; checked studies trace under half to an unresolved V gene and leave the rest unexplained. The sample profile shows 15,000 to 20,000 clones; more than 75% of them were found once. Around 9.3% of the sample is in the top ten clones. The CDR3 sequence holds 14 residues, the cysteine and phenylalanine included. The read is trimmed to its CDR3 DNA, 42 bases read in frame from base 1. Via the germline V gene, CDR1 is SNHLY and CDR2 FYNNEI. Cut back by 5 bases and 13 bases, the V and J ends lie 21 bases apart.

The rearranged chain carries TRBV2 and TRBJ2-1, and perhaps TRBD1 as D gene, on 6 matching bases. The specimen sequenced was PBMCs. The clonotype originates from an older woman with head and neck cancer. The bases are TGTGCCAGCAGTTCCTCGGGATACAGGGTCCCACAGTTCTTC. This encodes CASSSSGYRVPQFF.